This T cell receptor (beta chain) derives from a study of regulatory T cells in long-lasting Graves disease. Study-wide results and caveats: No thyroid tissue was studied; the work used peripheral blood only.

As to time point: newly diagnosed GD, antithyroid drugs for less than 3 months. From PBMCs, RNA was extracted and then used to make the TCR library. Relying on iRepertoire HTBI primers and Arm-PCR of CDR3 regions, the team built TCR beta libraries. Via MiXCR, TCRdb re-called the multiplex PCR reads, giving one row per CDR3 protein. Of a few hundred thousand distinct CDR3 sequences detected, roughly a fifth appear once; the ten largest clones hold 14%. Note on this clonotype: As yet, its antigen is unknown.

Source: peripheral blood mononuclear cells (PBMCs), taken at new diagnosis, from a patient treated with antithyroid drugs. This clonotype was sampled from a female donor with Graves disease.

CDR3 region: CATSAPAGGYNEQFF. The CDR3 nucleotides read TGTGCCACCAGTGCCCCTGCGGGAGGGTACAATGAGCAGTTCTTC. V and J are TRBV24-1 and TRBJ2-1; 9 bases map to TRBD2. CDR3 length equals 15 residues. The germline V gene encodes CDR1 KGHDR and CDR2 SFDVKD. Unmatched junction bases numbered 5, after V lost 5 bases and J lost 4 bases.